This T cell receptor (beta chain) is drawn from a study of CXCR3-negative and CXCR3-positive naive CD8 T cells. Background on the study: Sequencing yielded approximately 130 million TRB reads, roughly 1.5 +/- 0.3 million per library. Study outcomes and limitations: Greater hydrophobicity was found in TRB CDR3s of CXCR3-positive naive cells than of CXCR3-negative naive cells.

Germline-derived CDR1 and CDR2 are SGHVS and FQNEAQ. The CDR3 extends over 16 amino acids. cDNA libraries for TRB were generated by 5' RACE incorporating UMI labels. With the 5' RACE reads reprocessed, TCRdb shows one record per CDR3 protein and no DNA. The specimen's table records approximately 100,000 distinct CDR3 sequences. For this clonotype: Antigen: not known.

Sequencing was performed on naive CXCR3+ CD8+ T cells from blood. Subset in this sample: CD45RO-CCR7+CD27+CD95- naive CD8+ T cells expressing CXCR3 (TNR3+). J is TRBJ2-2 and V is TRBV7-8. The receptor was isolated from a human donor in good health. Some clones in this sample may be carry-over from other donors' samples. This chain's CDR3 is CASSWPSGEASGELFF.